This TCR beta chain emerged from a study of STAT5B mutations in CD4+ large granular lymphocyte leukemia. General study findings and limits: Around 25% of private leukemic clonotypes occurred rarely in other patients' non-leukemic repertoires. Patient CD4-sorted repertoires stayed more clonal than healthy ones after leukemic-clone removal. TRBV06-family usage was enriched in top patient clones (8/27) versus controls (2/35).

Note on this clone: No antigen is known for it.

The repertoire was sequenced with immunoSEQ multiplex PCR; TCRdb's copy has only in-frame clones and lacks some. The sample carries more than 30,000 clones, approximately 91% recorded once. The CDR3 extends over 14 amino acids. V lost 6 bases to trimming and J lost 7 bases, with 15 bases between them. Germline CDR1 is MNHNS and CDR2 is SASEGT. The receptor comes from a human donor in good health. The sequenced sample consisted of CD4+ T cells from blood buffy coats. This chain links TRBV6-1 with TRBJ2-2; D possibly uses TRBD1 or TRBD2 (6 bases each). The CDR3 DNA reads TGTGCCAGCAGAAACAGGGAGGTGAACGGGGAGCTGTTTTTT. Protein: CASRNREVNGELFF.